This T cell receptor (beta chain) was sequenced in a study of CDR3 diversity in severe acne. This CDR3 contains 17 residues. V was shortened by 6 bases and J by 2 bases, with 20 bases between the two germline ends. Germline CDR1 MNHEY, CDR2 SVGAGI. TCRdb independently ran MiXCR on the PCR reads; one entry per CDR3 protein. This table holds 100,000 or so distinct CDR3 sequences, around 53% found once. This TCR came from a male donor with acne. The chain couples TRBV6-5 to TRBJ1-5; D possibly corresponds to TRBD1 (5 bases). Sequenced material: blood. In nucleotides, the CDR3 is TGTGCCAGCAGGGGACGGGTGGGGACGACTGGCAATCAGCCCCAGCATTTT. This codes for CASRGRVGTTGNQPQHF.